This TCR beta chain emerged from a study of blood T cells in healthy people across ages. V lost 5 bases, J lost 5 bases, and 11 bases stayed unmatched. The CDR3 totals 16 residues. Germline V gives CDR1 MGHRA, CDR2 YSYEKL. Through a sample-barcoded 5' primer and a J-beta primer mix, a second PCR was run for roughly 6 to 11 cycles. TCRdb ran MiXCR on the 5' RACE reads and lists one entry per CDR3 protein. The table lists approximately 780,000 distinct CDR3 sequences, approximately 24% of them singletons. The same specimen was also included in a second study, on T cells of mothers and their children.

The chain recombines TRBV4-1 with TRBJ2-5, with TRBD2 matching over 10 bases. The sample consisted of blood. This TCR was sampled from a boy younger than 18 in good health. The CDR3 here is CASSLEASGGRETQYF. CDR3 nucleotide sequence: TGCGCCAGCAGCTTGGAGGCTAGCGGGGGAAGGGAGACCCAGTACTTC.